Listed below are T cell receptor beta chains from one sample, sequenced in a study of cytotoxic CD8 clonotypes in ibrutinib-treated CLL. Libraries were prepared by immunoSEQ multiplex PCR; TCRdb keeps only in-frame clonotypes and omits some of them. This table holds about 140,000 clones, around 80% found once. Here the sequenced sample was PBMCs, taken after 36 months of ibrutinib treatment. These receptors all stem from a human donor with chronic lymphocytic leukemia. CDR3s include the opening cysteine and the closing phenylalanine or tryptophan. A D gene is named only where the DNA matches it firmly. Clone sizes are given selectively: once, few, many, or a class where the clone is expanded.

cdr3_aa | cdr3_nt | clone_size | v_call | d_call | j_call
CASSLLGFSAGELFF | TGTGCCAGCAGTTTATTAGGGTTCTCGGCCGGGGAGCTGTTTTTT | . | TRBV28 | . | TRBJ2-2
CASSAQGGSGYTF | TGTGCCAGCAGTGCACAGGGTGGATCTGGCTACACCTTC | . | TRBV6-1 | . | TRBJ1-2
CASRFRVPGELFF | TGCGCCAGCCGCTTTAGGGTCCCCGGGGAGCTGTTTTTT | . | TRBV5-1 | . | TRBJ2-2
CASTGQGSYEQYF | TGTGCCAGCACCGGACAGGGCTCCTACGAGCAGTACTTC | . | TRBV27 | TRBD1 | TRBJ2-7
CASSFTGEQYF | TGTGCCAGCAGCTTCACAGGGGAGCAGTACTTC | . | TRBV5-8 | . | TRBJ2-7
CASRKSGGSYEQYF | TGTGCCAGCAGGAAATCGGGGGGATCCTACGAGCAGTACTTC | . | TRBV7-8 | TRBD2 | TRBJ2-7
CASSYGGIAQPQHF | TGTGCCAGCAGTTACGGCGGGATTGCGCAGCCCCAGCATTTT | . | TRBV6-5 | . | TRBJ1-5
CASSPAPENTEAFF | TGTGCCAGCTCACCAGCTCCCGAGAACACTGAAGCTTTCTTT | . | TRBV18 | . | TRBJ1-1
CASSSEILRDKVFYRVAYEQYF | TGCGCCAGCAGTTCTGAGATCCTCCGGGACAAGGTCTTCTACAGGGTCGCCTACGAGCAGTACTTC | . | TRBV10-1 | . | TRBJ2-7
CASSFGGLAGRYTGELFF | TGTGCCAGCAGCTTTGGAGGACTAGCGGGAAGGTACACCGGGGAGCTGTTTTTT | . | TRBV12-1 | . | TRBJ2-2
CASSRLGQLSGYTF | TGCGCCAGCAGCCGCCTGGGACAGTTGTCTGGCTACACCTTC | . | TRBV4-1 | TRBD1 | TRBJ1-2
CASSLEGYRDNEQFF | TGTGCCAGCAGCTTGGAGGGGTACCGGGACAATGAGCAGTTCTTC | . | TRBV5-4 | . | TRBJ2-1
CASRDITSNQPQHF | TGTGCCAGCAGGGACATTACTAGCAATCAGCCCCAGCATTTT | . | TRBV6-5 | . | TRBJ1-5
CASRSGQGILGYTF | TGTGCCAGCAGATCGGGACAGGGAATTTTGGGCTACACCTTC | . | TRBV6-5 | TRBD1 | TRBJ1-2
CAWSGASTDTQYF | TGTGCCTGGAGTGGAGCGTCCACAGATACGCAGTATTTT | . | TRBV30 | . | TRBJ2-3
CSVDGQGYTDTQYF | TGCAGCGTAGACGGACAGGGCTACACAGATACGCAGTATTTT | . | TRBV29-1 | TRBD1 | TRBJ2-3
CASSGRQAPNTGELFF | TGTGCCAGCAGTGGGCGACAAGCCCCAAACACCGGGGAGCTGTTTTTT | . | TRBV6-1 | . | TRBJ2-2
CASSAKQGEFTGELFF | TGTGCCAGCAGCGCCAAGCAGGGGGAGTTCACCGGGGAGCTGTTTTTT | . | TRBV7-8 | TRBD1 | TRBJ2-2
CASSPRTSGIAYNEQFF | TGTGCCAGCTCACCACGGACTAGCGGGATCGCCTACAATGAGCAGTTCTTC | . | TRBV18 | TRBD2 | TRBJ2-1
CASSLSGATHNEQFF | TGTGCCAGCAGCCTGAGCGGGGCGACCCACAATGAGCAGTTCTTC | . | TRBV9 | TRBD2 | TRBJ2-1
CASSFRLAGSHLYEQYF | TGTGCCAGCAGCTTTCGACTAGCGGGCTCTCACCTCTACGAGCAGTACTTC | . | TRBV13 | TRBD2 | TRBJ2-7
CATSTENSPLHF | TGTGCCACCAGCACAGAAAATTCACCCCTCCACTTT | . | TRBV15 | . | TRBJ1-6
CASSDQGAGELFF | TGTGCCAGCAGTGATCAAGGGGCCGGGGAGCTGTTTTTT | . | TRBV2 | . | TRBJ2-2
CASSFRASGPYEQYF | TGTGCCAGCAGCTTTAGGGCTAGCGGACCCTACGAGCAGTACTTC | once | TRBV7-9 | TRBD2 | TRBJ2-7
CASGSTVMNTEAFF | TGTGCTAGTGGTTCGACGGTCATGAACACTGAAGCTTTCTTT | . | TRBV12-5 | . | TRBJ1-1
CATSSARPAEKLFF | TGTGCCACCTCCTCGGCGAGACCGGCGGAAAAACTGTTTTTT | . | TRBV7-2 | . | TRBJ1-4
CASSFRGDNQPQHF | TGTGCCAGCAGCTTTAGGGGTGACAATCAGCCCCAGCATTTT | . | TRBV7-9 | . | TRBJ1-5
CASSATGGSNQPQHF | TGTGCCAGCAGCGCAACAGGGGGTAGCAATCAGCCCCAGCATTTT | . | TRBV11-2 | TRBD1 | TRBJ1-5
CASSRTGGNTIYF | TGTGCCAGCAGTCGGACAGGGGGAAACACCATATATTTT | . | TRBV6-5 | TRBD1 | TRBJ1-3
CASRTRDRPYNEQFF | TGTGCCAGCAGGACTCGGGACAGGCCCTACAATGAGCAGTTCTTC | . | TRBV5-6 | TRBD1 | TRBJ2-1
CASSYSHWLGYEQYF | TGTGCCAGCAGTTACTCGCATTGGCTGGGCTACGAGCAGTACTTC | few | TRBV6-5 | . | TRBJ2-7
CASSFPGHMNTEAFF | TGTGCCAGCAGCTTTCCAGGTCATATGAACACTGAAGCTTTCTTT | once | TRBV5-6 | . | TRBJ1-1
CASSLTSGGAWNEQFF | TGTGCCAGCAGTTTAACTAGCGGGGGGGCCTGGAATGAGCAGTTCTTC | . | TRBV27 | TRBD2 | TRBJ2-1
CASSPAFLGRGANEKLFF | TGTGCCAGCTCACCAGCCTTTCTCGGAAGGGGGGCTAATGAAAAACTGTTTTTT | . | TRBV18 | . | TRBJ1-4
CASSLGDTYNSPLHF | TGCGCCAGCAGCTTGGGGGACACATATAATTCACCCCTCCACTTT | . | TRBV5-1 | . | TRBJ1-6
CASSASGTSSEQYF | TGTGCCAGCTCAGCGTCCGGGACTAGTTCCGAGCAGTACTTC | . | TRBV18 | TRBD2 | TRBJ2-7
CASSGYRVRSSYNEQFF | TGTGCCAGCAGTGGATACAGGGTGCGATCCTCCTACAATGAGCAGTTCTTC | once | TRBV6-1 | . | TRBJ2-1
CASSEYGRGSFYGYTF | TGTGCCAGCAGTGAATACGGTCGCGGCAGCTTCTATGGCTACACCTTC | . | TRBV6-1 | . | TRBJ1-2
CASSRALGEADTQYF | TGTGCCAGCAGCCGGGCGCTCGGCGAAGCAGATACGCAGTATTTT | few | TRBV7-6 | . | TRBJ2-3
CASRADRNTEAFF | TGTGCCAGCAGAGCGGACAGGAACACTGAAGCTTTCTTT | . | TRBV2 | . | TRBJ1-1
CASSQFAAGLAKNIQYF | TGTGCCAGCAGCCAATTCGCAGCGGGGCTAGCCAAAAACATTCAGTACTTC | . | TRBV4-2 | TRBD2 | TRBJ2-4